One and the same sample provided the 5 T cell receptor beta chains below, sequenced in a study of blood T cell repertoires in COVID-19. Assay used: immunoSEQ multiplex PCR; TCRdb lists only in-frame clones, some missing. The data show approximately 300,000 clones, approximately 92% seen once. The sequencing input was peripheral blood. Every receptor here comes from a woman in her twenties or thirties with COVID-19, enrolled during active disease.

This chain joins TRBV2 and TRBJ2-2; 7 bases are a match to TRBD1. Germline CDR1 SNHLY, CDR2 FYNNEI. The CDR3 length is 13 residues. V trimming: 4 bases; J trimming: 7 bases; junction bases outside the gene matches: 3. CDR3 region: CASSAQGVGELFF. CDR3 sequence (DNA): TGTGCCAGCAGTGCCCAGGGGGTCGGGGAGCTGTTTTTT.

This sequence joins TRBV30 and TRBJ2-7; D possibly corresponds to TRBD2 (6 bases). From germline, CDR1 is GTSNPN and CDR2 SVGIG (reference sequence). This CDR3 is built from 14 residues. Trimming pared 2 bases from V and 7 bases from J, leaving 18 bases between. The CDR3 region is CAWSIRAVGGEQYF. The CDR3 DNA reads TGTGCCTGGAGTATACGGGCCGTCGGGGGAGAGCAGTACTTC.

The chain uses TRBV29-1 and TRBJ2-3; 7 bases align to TRBD2. The CDR3 is made up of 14 amino acids. Germline V gene lookup returns CDR1 SQVTM and CDR2 ANQGSEA. J was trimmed by 4 bases and V by 7 bases; bases with no gene match: 11. The CDR3 loop reads CSASRGRAADTQYF. As DNA, the CDR3 is TGCAGCGCCTCAAGAGGGAGGGCTGCAGATACGCAGTATTTT.

The chain employs TRBV14 and TRBJ2-7; TRBD1 agrees at 9 bases. CDR3 length equals 20 residues. Trimming at V came to 5 bases and at J to 4 bases, leaving 24 bases not matched to a gene. Germline-derived CDR1 and CDR2 are SGHDN and FVKESK. The CDR3 is CASSEIRQGGSSARWYEQYF. The CDR3 coding sequence is TGTGCCAGCAGCGAGATAAGACAGGGGGGGAGTAGCGCGAGGTGGTACGAGCAGTACTTC.

The chain recombines TRBV11-3 with TRBJ2-5; D may be TRBD2 (6 bases). CDR3 length: 15 residues. V was cut by 5 bases and J by 5 bases, with 18 bases left in between. The germline V gene has CDR1 SGHNT and CDR2 YENEEA. CDR3 DNA: TGTGCCAGCAGCGCGGCCCGGGGGAGTAGTGAGACCCAGTACTTC. Translated, it gives CASSAARGSSETQYF.